This TCR beta chain was documented in a study of a mutant IDH1 vaccine in newly diagnosed glioma. Broader study findings: Immune responses induced by the vaccine were seen in 93.3% of patients, spanning multiple MHC alleles.

This clone was observed a few times. Antigen: not known. Time point noted: week 35, safety follow-up. Topical imiquimod was applied with each vaccine dose, which held 300 ug of mutant IDH1 20-mer peptide. The assay was immunoSEQ multiplex PCR, and TCRdb's table has in-frame clones only and misses some. The sample records about 60,000 clones, roughly 80% being singletons. CDR1 SNHLY and CDR2 FYNNEI come from the germline V gene. The trim removed 6 bases at V and 1 base at J, leaving 5 bases unmatched. CDR3 length equals 15 residues. The chain is built from TRBV2 and TRBJ1-5, with 8 positions matching TRBD1. The sample here was PBMCs, taken from a glioma patient whose treatment included an IDH1 peptide vaccine. The sequence was obtained from a man younger than 40 with glioma. The CDR3 coding sequence is TGTGCCAGCAGAGAGTACAGGGGGAGCAATCAGCCCCAGCATTTT. Residues: CASREYRGSNQPQHF.